This entry concerns a single TCR beta chain. The antigen is not known. TCRdb's copy holds only in-frame clones and misses some; the assay was immunoSEQ multiplex PCR. The sample carries about 21,000 clones, about 85% recorded once. This entry comes from a study of a mutant IDH1 vaccine in newly diagnosed glioma. Study background: Treated patients had a mean age of around 40 years and a sex split that was roughly 62% male and roughly 38% female. The study, taken as a whole, reports: Vaccine-induced immune responses occurred in 80% to 95% of patients. Pseudoprogression seemingly bore no relation to changes in top peripheral T cell clonotypes.

The CDR3 extends over 14 amino acids. The V segment lost 5 bases and the J segment 2 bases; nucleotides outside the gene matches: 3. CDR1 and CDR2 from the germline V gene are LNHDA and SQIVND (reference sequence). The time point denotes: baseline, week 1 (first vaccination visit). Documented treatment: pre-vaccination baseline after standard-of-care therapy. The chain carries TRBV19 and TRBJ1-5; TRBD1 matches 7 bases. The sequenced sample was PBMCs, obtained from a glioma patient treated with radiotherapy, temozolomide or both. This sequence was found in a man in his forties with glioma. Here the CDR3 DNA reads TGTGCCAGTAGTGCCACAGGGGGCAATCAGCCCCAGCATTTT. It is translated as CASSATGGNQPQHF.